This is a list of T cell receptor beta chains from one sample in a study of CD8+CD57+ T cells in acquired aplastic anemia. TCRdb processed the reads anew with MiXCR; each CDR3 protein has one entry. Found here are 150,000 to 200,000 distinct CDR3 sequences, roughly 40% of them singletons; the top ten hold approximately 1%. The sequencing input was sorted CD4+, CD8+, or CD8+CD57+ T cells (not recorded which) from PBMCs. The origin of the receptors is a human donor in good health. CDR3s include the opening cysteine and the closing phenylalanine or tryptophan. Each record gives: clone size, D gene, V gene, J gene, CDR3 DNA, CDR3 protein. The D gene is left open where the match is weak. Some rows mark clone size as missing; the rest say once, few, many or name a class of expanded clone.

NA,NA,TRBV29-1,TRBJ2-7,TGCAGCGTTGCCCGGACAGCCAGCTCCTACGAGCAGTACTTC,CSVARTASSYEQYF
few,NA,TRBV19,TRBJ1-5,TGTGCCAGTAGTTGGGAGCCGTCTCAGCCCCAGCATTTT,CASSWEPSQPQHF
NA,TRBD1,TRBV24-1,TRBJ1-2,TGTGCCACCAGTGACCCGACAGGGTACGGAGACTATGGCTACACCTTC,CATSDPTGYGDYGYTF
NA,NA,TRBV19,TRBJ1-2,TGTGCCAGTAGGGAGACAGCAGACTATGGCTACACCTTC,CASRETADYGYTF
many,NA,TRBV6-5,TRBJ2-7,TGTGCCAGCAGTTACGGGCCCGAGCAGTACTTC,CASSYGPEQYF
many,NA,TRBV11-3,TRBJ2-7,TGTGCCAGCAGCTTAGATAGGGGTGCGCAGTACTTC,CASSLDRGAQYF
NA,TRBD1,TRBV11-2,TRBJ2-7,TGTGCCAGCAGTTTTCGACAGGGGGCACTTTACGAGCAGTACTTC,CASSFRQGALYEQYF
many,NA,TRBV6-1,TRBJ2-7,TGTGCCAGTAGGGGGACTCAAAGCCGGCAGTACTTC,CASRGTQSRQYF
NA,TRBD1,TRBV20-1,TRBJ1-1,TGCAGTGCTAGAGAAGCAGGGGGAACTGAAGCTTTCTTT,CSAREAGGTEAFF
many,TRBD2,TRBV7-2,TRBJ2-1,TGTGCCAGCAGCTTAGTGACTAGCCCCGATTTGCACGAGCAGTTCTTC,CASSLVTSPDLHEQFF
NA,NA,TRBV28,TRBJ1-5,TGTGCCAGCAGTATAGGGGGGGCCGGTCAGCCCCAGCATTTT,CASSIGGAGQPQHF
NA,NA,TRBV5-1,TRBJ2-2,TGCGCCAGCAGCTTGTGTCCCGGGGAGCTGTTTTTT,CASSLCPGELFF
NA,NA,TRBV7-3,TRBJ1-1,TGTGCCAGCAGCTTAAGCGCAGCGAACACTGAAGCTTTCTTT,CASSLSAANTEAFF
few,NA,TRBV7-3,TRBJ2-3,TGTGCCAGCAGCTTAGGACTAACAGATACGCAGTATTTT,CASSLGLTDTQYF
many,TRBD1,TRBV5-4,TRBJ1-6,TGTGCCAGCAGTAGGACAGGACTAAATTCACCCCTCCACTTT,CASSRTGLNSPLHF
many,TRBD1,TRBV7-2,TRBJ1-5,TGTGCCAGCAGCTTAGACGGACAGGGTCGGTGGCCCCAGCATTTT,CASSLDGQGRWPQHF
NA,NA,TRBV10-3,TRBJ1-5,TGTGCCATCAGTGAGTCAGTTAGCAATCAGCCCCAGCATTTT,CAISESVSNQPQHF
NA,NA,TRBV20-1,TRBJ2-3,TGCAGTGCTAGAGAGGGGCTGGATACGCAGTATTTT,CSAREGLDTQYF
NA,NA,TRBV10-1,TRBJ1-2,TGCGCCAGCAGTGAGCGGGGAGACAAGTATGGCTACACCTTC,CASSERGDKYGYTF
NA,TRBD1,TRBV19,TRBJ1-6,TGTGCCAGTACCCCGACAGGGGGAGGTAATTCACCCCTCCACTTT,CASTPTGGGNSPLHF
few,NA,TRBV24-1,TRBJ2-1,TGTGCCACCAGTGATTTGGCGTTGGGGCGAGGTGAGCAGTTCTTC,CATSDLALGRGEQFF
many,NA,TRBV24-1,TRBJ2-1,TGTGCCACCAGTGACCCCTCGCCTCATGGGGTCACCTACAATGAGCAGTTCTTC,CATSDPSPHGVTYNEQFF
NA,NA,TRBV3-1,TRBJ2-1,TGTGCCAGCAGCCAAGATGGGGGGAATGAGCAGTTCTTC,CASSQDGGNEQFF
few,NA,TRBV7-2,TRBJ2-3,TGTGCCAGCAGCTTAACTGTCCCCACAGATACGCAGTATTTT,CASSLTVPTDTQYF
many,NA,TRBV4-3,TRBJ2-7,TGCGCCAGCAGCCAAGATAGGGCCAGCCTCTACGAGCAGTACTTC,CASSQDRASLYEQYF
NA,NA,TRBV20-1,TRBJ2-1,TGCAGTGCTAGTACGGGGGATGAGCAGTTCTTC,CSASTGDEQFF
NA,TRBD2,TRBV3-1,TRBJ2-3,TGTGCCAGCAGCCAAGAGGGGGGGACTAGCGGCCGCACAGATACGCAGTATTTT,CASSQEGGTSGRTDTQYF
few,NA,TRBV15,TRBJ1-4,TGTGCCACCAGCAGAGTTGCAGCCTCTAATGAAAAACTGTTTTTT,CATSRVAASNEKLFF
NA,NA,TRBV7-6,TRBJ2-1,TGTGCCAGCAGCCCTGGGGTTGCTGAGCAGTTCTTC,CASSPGVAEQFF
many,TRBD2,TRBV19,TRBJ2-1,TGTGCCAGTAGTAAGGAGCGGGGGGGCCTCTACAATGAGCAGTTCTTC,CASSKERGGLYNEQFF
many,TRBD2,TRBV4-3,TRBJ2-3,TGCGCCAGCAGTCTACTAGCGGGGGGAAGTGATACGCAGTATTTT,CASSLLAGGSDTQYF
NA,NA,TRBV6-5,TRBJ1-2,TGTGCCAGCAGTTACTCCCAATCGAACTATGGCTACACCTTC,CASSYSQSNYGYTF
many,NA,TRBV20-1,TRBJ1-1,TGCAGTGCAACACAGGGCTCTGAAGCTTTCTTT,CSATQGSEAFF
many,TRBD1,TRBV9,TRBJ1-4,TGTGCCAGCAGCCTCAGGACAGGGGGCTCTAATGAAAAACTGTTTTTT,CASSLRTGGSNEKLFF
many,TRBD2,TRBV19,TRBJ2-1,TGTGCCAGCGGACTAGCGGGAGGGAGCTCCTACAATGAGCAGTTCTTC,CASGLAGGSSYNEQFF
NA,NA,TRBV2,TRBJ1-3,TGTGCCAGCAGTGTTGACTCTGGAAACACCATATATTTT,CASSVDSGNTIYF
many,NA,TRBV19,TRBJ2-1,TGTGCCAGTAGTATAACCGGGGGCTCCTACAATGAGCAGTTCTTC,CASSITGGSYNEQFF
many,NA,TRBV20-1,TRBJ1-2,TGCAGTGCTAGTGCCCCTTATGGCTACACCTTC,CSASAPYGYTF
NA,NA,TRBV20-1,TRBJ2-5,TGCAGTGCTAGAGTAGCAGGTCTAACAGAGACCCAGTACTTC,CSARVAGLTETQYF
many,NA,TRBV5-4,TRBJ1-2,TGTGCCAGCAGCTTGATGGGGGGCAGGGGCTACACCTTC,CASSLMGGRGYTF
many,NA,TRBV7-2,TRBJ2-5,TGTGCCAGCAGCTCCCCGGAGGCAGGACGCTTTGGGACCCAGTACTTC,CASSSPEAGRFGTQYF
many,NA,TRBV4-1,TRBJ1-1,TGCGCCAGCGTGGGGCGGACAGTAGACACTGAAGCTTTCTTT,CASVGRTVDTEAFF
NA,NA,TRBV14,TRBJ2-7,TGTGCCAGCAGCCAAGAGACAGGCTACGAGCAGTACTTC,CASSQETGYEQYF
NA,NA,TRBV12-3/TRBV12-4,TRBJ1-6,TGTGCCAGCAGTTTGCGCCTGAATAAATCACCCCTCCACTTT,CASSLRLNKSPLHF
many,TRBD1,TRBV30,TRBJ2-5,TGTGCCTGGAGCAGGGGGACATATCAAGAGACCCAGTACTTC,CAWSRGTYQETQYF
many,NA,TRBV2,TRBJ2-5,TGTGCCAGAACCGACGGGAACCAAGAGACCCAGTACTTC,CARTDGNQETQYF
NA,NA,TRBV9,TRBJ2-1,TGTGCCAGCAGCGTAGGTGTCACCACCAGCTCCTACAATGAGCAGTTCTTC,CASSVGVTTSSYNEQFF
few,NA,TRBV6-2/TRBV6-3,TRBJ2-2,TGTGCCAGCAGTCACGCCTGGGCGGATCCCGGGGAGCTGTTTTTT,CASSHAWADPGELFF
NA,NA,TRBV19,TRBJ2-3,TGTGCCAGTAAGACGAGTCGGCCTAGGATTCGCACAGATACGCAGTATTTT,CASKTSRPRIRTDTQYF
NA,NA,TRBV10-3,TRBJ2-3,TGTGCCATCAGTGAGTACCCCGCGGGAAGCACAGATACGCAGTATTTT,CAISEYPAGSTDTQYF
NA,TRBD2,TRBV7-9,TRBJ2-7,TGTGCCAGCAGAAGCGGGAGGACCTACGAGCAGTACTTC,CASRSGRTYEQYF
few,NA,TRBV4-1,TRBJ1-1,TGCGCCAGCAGCCAAGACCCACAAACGGGGTCAGTCACTGAAGTTTTCTTT,CASSQDPQTGSVTEVFF
NA,NA,TRBV10-3,TRBJ1-3,TGTGCCATCAGTGACACGGCGAACACCATATATTTT,CAISDTANTIYF
NA,NA,TRBV20-1,TRBJ1-6,TGCAGTGCTAGAGTAGGGACACTAACATCACCCCTCCACTTT,CSARVGTLTSPLHF
NA,NA,TRBV2,TRBJ2-3,TGTGCCAGCAGGCCAACAGCAGATACGCAGTATTTT,CASRPTADTQYF